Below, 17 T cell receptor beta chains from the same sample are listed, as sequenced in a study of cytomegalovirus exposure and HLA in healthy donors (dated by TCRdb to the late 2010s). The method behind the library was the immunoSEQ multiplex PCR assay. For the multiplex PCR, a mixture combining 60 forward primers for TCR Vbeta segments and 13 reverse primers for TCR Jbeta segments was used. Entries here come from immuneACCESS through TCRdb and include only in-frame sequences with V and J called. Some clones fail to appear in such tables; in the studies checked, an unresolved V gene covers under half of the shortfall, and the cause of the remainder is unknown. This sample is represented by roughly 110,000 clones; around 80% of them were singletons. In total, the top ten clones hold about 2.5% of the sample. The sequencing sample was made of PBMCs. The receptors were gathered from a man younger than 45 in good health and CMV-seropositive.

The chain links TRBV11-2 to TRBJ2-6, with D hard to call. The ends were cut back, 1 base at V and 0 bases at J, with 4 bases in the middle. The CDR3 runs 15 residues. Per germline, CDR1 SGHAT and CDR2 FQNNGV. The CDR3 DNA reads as TGTGCCAGCAGCTTAGGGCACTCTGGGGCCAACGTCCTGACTTTC. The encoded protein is CASSLGHSGANVLTF.

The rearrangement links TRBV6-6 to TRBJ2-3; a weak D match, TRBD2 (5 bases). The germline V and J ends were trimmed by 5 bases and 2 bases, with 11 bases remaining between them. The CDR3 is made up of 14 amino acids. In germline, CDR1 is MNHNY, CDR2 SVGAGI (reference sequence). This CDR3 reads CASSLGLTTDTQYF. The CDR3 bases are TGTGCCAGCAGTCTCGGACTGACCACAGATACGCAGTATTTT.

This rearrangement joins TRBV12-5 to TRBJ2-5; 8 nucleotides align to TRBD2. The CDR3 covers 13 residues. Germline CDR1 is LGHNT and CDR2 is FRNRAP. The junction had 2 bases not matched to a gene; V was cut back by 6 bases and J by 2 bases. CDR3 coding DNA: TGTGCTAGTGGAGCTAGCGGGCAAGAGACCCAGTACTTC. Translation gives CASGASGQETQYF.

The CDR3 sequence: CAISESRQKDQPQHF. CDR3 bases: TGTGCCATCAGTGAGTCGAGGCAGAAGGATCAGCCCCAGCATTTT. This sequence joins TRBV10-3 and TRBJ1-5, with unresolved D. The ends were cut back, 0 bases at V and 5 bases at J, with 11 bases in the middle. The germline gives CDR1 ENHRY, CDR2 SYGVKD. The CDR3 is 15 amino acids.

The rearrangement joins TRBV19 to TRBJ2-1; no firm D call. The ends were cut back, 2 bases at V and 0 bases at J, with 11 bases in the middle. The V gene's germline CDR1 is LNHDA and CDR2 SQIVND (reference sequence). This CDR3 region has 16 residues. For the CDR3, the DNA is TGTGCCAGTAGTATATCCTCCTCCAGCTCCTACAATGAGCAGTTCTTC. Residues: CASSISSSSSYNEQFF.

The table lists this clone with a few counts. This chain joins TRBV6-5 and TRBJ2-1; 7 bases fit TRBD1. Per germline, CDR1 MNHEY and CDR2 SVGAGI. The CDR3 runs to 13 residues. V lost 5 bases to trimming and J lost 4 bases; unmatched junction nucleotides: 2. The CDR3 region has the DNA TGTGCCAGCAGTGAGGACAGGTACAATGAGCAGTTCTTC. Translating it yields CASSEDRYNEQFF.

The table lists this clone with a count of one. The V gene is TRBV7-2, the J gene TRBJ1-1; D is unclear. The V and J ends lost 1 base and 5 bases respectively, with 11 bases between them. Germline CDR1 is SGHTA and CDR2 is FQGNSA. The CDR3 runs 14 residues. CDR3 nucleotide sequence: TGTGCCAGCAGCTTAGTCGTACGAGGGACTGAAGCTTTCTTT. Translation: CASSLVVRGTEAFF. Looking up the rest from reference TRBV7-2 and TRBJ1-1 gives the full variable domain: GAGVSQSPSNKVTEKGKDVELRCDPISGHTALYWYRQSLGQGLEFLIYFQGNSAPDKSGLPSDRFSAERTGGSVSTLTIQRTQQEDSAVYLCASSLVVRGTEAFFGQGTRLTVV.

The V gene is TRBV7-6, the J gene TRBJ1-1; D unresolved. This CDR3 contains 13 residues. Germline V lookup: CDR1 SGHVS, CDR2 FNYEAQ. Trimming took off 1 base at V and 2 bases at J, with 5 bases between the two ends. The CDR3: CASSLDSNTEAFF. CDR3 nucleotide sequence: TGTGCCAGCAGCTTAGACTCAAACACTGAAGCTTTCTTT.

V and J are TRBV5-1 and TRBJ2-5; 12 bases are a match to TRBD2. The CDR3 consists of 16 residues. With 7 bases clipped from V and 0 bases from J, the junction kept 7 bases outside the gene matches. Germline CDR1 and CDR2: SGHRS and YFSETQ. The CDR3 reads CASGGLAGGYQETQYF. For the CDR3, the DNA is TGCGCCAGCGGAGGGCTAGCGGGGGGGTACCAAGAGACCCAGTACTTC.

The CDR3 is CASSAGGNTEAFF. The CDR3 nucleotides read TGTGCCAGCAGCGCCGGCGGAAACACTGAAGCTTTCTTT. This chain links TRBV7-3 with TRBJ1-1; D gene uncertain. Per germline, CDR1 SGHTA and CDR2 FQGTGA. Trimming left V 5 bases short and J 2 bases short, with 9 bases between. This CDR3 region has 13 residues.

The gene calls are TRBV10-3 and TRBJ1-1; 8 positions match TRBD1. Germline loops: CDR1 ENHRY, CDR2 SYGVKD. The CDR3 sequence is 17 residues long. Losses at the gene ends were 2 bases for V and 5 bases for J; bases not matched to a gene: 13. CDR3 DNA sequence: TGTGCCATCAGTGAGCCAAAAAACGGACAGGGAGGGACTGAAGCTTTCTTT. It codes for CAISEPKNGQGGTEAFF.

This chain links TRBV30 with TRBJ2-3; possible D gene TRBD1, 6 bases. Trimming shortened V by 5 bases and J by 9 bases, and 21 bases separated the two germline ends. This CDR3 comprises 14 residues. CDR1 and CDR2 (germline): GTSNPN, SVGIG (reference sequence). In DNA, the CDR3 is TGTGCCTGGCAGGGGCCCCCTCCCCCCGGGACGCAGTATTTT. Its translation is CAWQGPPPPGTQYF.

The CDR3 region is CASSLGSGGAHEQFF. CDR3 sequence (DNA): TGTGCCAGCAGCTTAGGTAGCGGGGGGGCCCATGAGCAGTTCTTC. The gene calls are TRBV7-6 and TRBJ2-1, with 11 bases matching TRBD2. This CDR3 region has 15 residues. With V trimmed by 1 base and J by 8 bases, 4 bases remained unmatched. Germline V CDR1 and CDR2: SGHVS, FNYEAQ.

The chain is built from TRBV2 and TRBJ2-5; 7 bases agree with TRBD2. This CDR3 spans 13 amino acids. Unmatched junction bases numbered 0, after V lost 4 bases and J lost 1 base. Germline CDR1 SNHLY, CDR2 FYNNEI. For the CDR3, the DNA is TGTGCCAGCAGTGGGGGGGGCCAAGAGACCCAGTACTTC. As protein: CASSGGGQETQYF.

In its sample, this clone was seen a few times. CDR3 nucleotide sequence: TGTGCCAGCAGCTTAAGTGAGGCGCGGGAAGCTTTCTTT. It is translated as CASSLSEAREAFF. The V gene is TRBV11-2, the J gene TRBJ1-1; D is undetermined. Trimming took off 2 bases at V and 8 bases at J, with 12 bases between the two ends. Per germline, CDR1 SGHAT and CDR2 FQNNGV. The CDR3 has 13 residues.

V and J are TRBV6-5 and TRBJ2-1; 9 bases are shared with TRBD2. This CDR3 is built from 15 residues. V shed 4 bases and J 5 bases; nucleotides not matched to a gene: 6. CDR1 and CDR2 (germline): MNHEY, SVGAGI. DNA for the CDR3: TGTGCCAGCAGTTTTAGCGGGGGACCAGACAATGAGCAGTTCTTC. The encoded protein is CASSFSGGPDNEQFF.

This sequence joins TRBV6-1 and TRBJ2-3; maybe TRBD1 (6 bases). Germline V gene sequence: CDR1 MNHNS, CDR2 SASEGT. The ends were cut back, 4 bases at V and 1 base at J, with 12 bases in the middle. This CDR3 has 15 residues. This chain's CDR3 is CASSVRDTGTDTQYF. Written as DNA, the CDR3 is TGTGCCAGCAGTGTCCGGGACACCGGCACAGATACGCAGTATTTT.